This T cell receptor (beta chain) was retrieved from a study of radiotherapy plus CTLA-4 blockade in lung cancer. Trimming shortened V by 4 bases and J by 1 base, and 14 bases separated the two germline ends. This CDR3 contains 16 residues. Germline CDR1 reads MGHRA; CDR2 reads YSYEKL. Study-wide findings and caveats: TCR clones of tumor origin grew in blood after radiotherapy plus ipilimumab. Reportedly, early blood T cell clone dynamics best predicted response, with interferon-beta.

Repertoires were generated with immunoSEQ multiplex PCR, while TCRdb's copy carries only in-frame clones and drops some. The sample includes about 60,000 clones, about 80% seen only once; the top ten take about 4.3%. In regard to this clone: What it binds is not known.

The receptor comes from a human donor with non-small cell lung cancer who had a partial response to radiotherapy plus ipilimumab. The V call is TRBV4-1, the J call TRBJ1-3; TRBD1 is a possible D gene (5 bases). This specimen was peripheral blood, taken from a patient treated with radiotherapy plus ipilimumab. CDR3: CASSRTRGESGNTIYF. For the CDR3, the DNA is TGCGCCAGCAGCCGGACCCGGGGGGAGTCTGGAAACACCATATATTTT.